Here is one TCR beta chain with its context. Germline CDR1 reads SEHNR; CDR2 reads FQNEAQ (reference sequence). The CDR3 runs to 14 residues. The V and J ends lost 4 bases and 8 bases, in that order; junction bases with no gene match: 6. This record comes from a study of OX40 agonist ivuxolimab in advanced cancers. Study-level background: The eligibility criteria allowed prior anti-PD-1, anti-PD-L1 or anti-CTLA-4 therapy, and around 40% had some.

Patients were excluded for autoimmune disease history or systemic immunosuppression. Researchers took blood at baseline, on cycle 4 day 1, and on cycle 7 day 1. TCRdb's table, derived via immunoSEQ multiplex PCR, lists solely in-frame clones and lacks some. The table includes about 60,000 clones, 81% detected once. The sample in question was CD4+ or CD8+ T cells sorted from blood, obtained in a trial of the OX40 agonist ivuxolimab. The chain is built from TRBV7-9 and TRBJ1-4; 8 bases line up with TRBD1. The clonotype comes from an adult with an advanced solid tumor such as melanoma, head and neck, liver or kidney cancer. The chain's CDR3 is CASSSQGAGEKLFF. The CDR3 nucleotides are TGTGCCAGCAGCTCCCAGGGGGCCGGCGAAAAACTGTTTTTT.